This T cell receptor beta chain originates from a study of CXCR3-negative and CXCR3-positive naive CD8 T cells. On this clonotype itself: The antigen remains unidentified.

Points from the study as a whole: CXCR3-positive naive cells had TRB CDR3s that were more hydrophobic than CXCR3-negative naive cells had. CXCR3 expression dropped partially after cryopreservation, and most assays relied on fresh PBMCs.

This CDR3 contains 15 residues. Per the germline V gene, CDR1 is SGHTA and CDR2 is FQGTGA. Naive CD8+ T cells had a CD45RO-CCR7+CD27+CD95- phenotype. The authors made the TRB cDNA libraries by 5' RACE using UMI labels. TCRdb re-called the 5' RACE reads and shows each CDR3 protein once, DNA omitted. The sample totals roughly 93,000 distinct CDR3 sequences. Sequences were obtained from naive CXCR3+ CD8+ T cells from blood. Subset of the sample: CD45RO-CCR7+CD27+CD95- naive CD8+ T cells expressing CXCR3 (TNR3+). The chain has TRBV7-3 and TRBJ2-4; absent DNA, TCRdb's TRBD2 call cannot be checked. This receptor was taken from a human donor in good health. Some clones in this sample may be carry-over from other donors' samples. The CDR3 reads CASSLTSGRGNIQYF.